Each of the 16 T cell receptor beta chains below was sequenced from the same sample in a study of control samples from healthy donors and cancer patients. Data came from immunoSEQ multiplex PCR; TCRdb stores just in-frame clones and leaves some out. Of around 120,000 clones in the sample, 90% to 95% were seen once. The material sequenced was blood. These receptor sequences come from a woman aged 18-29 years in good health.

The rearrangement links TRBV5-1 to TRBJ1-1; no reliable D call. Germline V CDR1 and CDR2: SGHRS, YFSETQ. V lost 3 bases and J 0 bases, leaving 9 bases between the germline ends. This CDR3 is 14 amino acids long. In nucleotides, the CDR3 is TGCGCCAGCAGCTCCTCAACGCTGAACACTGAAGCTTTCTTT. Translation gives CASSSSTLNTEAFF.

The genes are TRBV10-3 and TRBJ2-7; D assignment may be TRBD1 or TRBD2 (5 bases each). CDR1 and CDR2 from the germline V gene are ENHRY and SYGVKD. The CDR3 runs 14 residues. Between the trimmed V and J ends, which lost 7 bases and 0 bases, there was a span of 13 bases. The CDR3 here is CAITAEGSSYEQYF. The CDR3 nucleotides read TGTGCCATCACGGCCGAGGGGTCCTCCTACGAGCAGTACTTC.

The genes are TRBV10-3 and TRBJ1-4; D is undetermined. CDR3 size: 12 residues. Germline CDR1 ENHRY, CDR2 SYGVKD. V gave up 3 bases and J gave up 10 bases, with 9 bases separating them. The CDR3 DNA reads TGTGCCATCAGTGACAGCCCGGGAAAACTGTTTTTT. This encodes CAISDSPGKLFF.

The V gene is TRBV19, the J gene TRBJ1-1, with D hard to call. Per the germline V gene, CDR1 is LNHDA and CDR2 is SQIVND (reference sequence). With 1 base removed from V and 3 bases from J, the gap between germline ends came to 12 bases. The CDR3 has 15 amino acids. The CDR3 DNA follows: TGTGCCAGTAGTATAGCTCAGGTGGACGACACTGAAGCTTTCTTT. Its protein product is CASSIAQVDDTEAFF.

This chain uses TRBV3-1 (or the pseudogene TRBV3-2) with TRBJ2-3, with D perhaps being TRBD1 or TRBD2 (5 bases each). The germline CDR1 and CDR2 sequences are LGHDT and YNNKEL (reference sequence). The CDR3 contains 18 residues. Trimming removed 1 base at V and 2 bases at J, with 19 bases between. Here the CDR3 reads CASSQVPATGRPTDTQYF. The CDR3 DNA follows: TGTGCCAGCAGCCAAGTCCCCGCGACGGGGCGCCCCACAGATACGCAGTATTTT.

V and J are TRBV29-1 and TRBJ1-3; 11 bases map to TRBD1. The CDR3 has 15 residues. The ends lost 6 bases at V and 0 bases at J; junction bases unmatched: 4. Germline V lookup: CDR1 SQVTM, CDR2 ANQGSEA. The DNA for the CDR3 is TGCAGCGTAGCGGGACAGGGGGACTCTGGAAACACCATATATTTT. This codes for CSVAGQGDSGNTIYF.

The genes are TRBV10-2 and TRBJ1-6; no clear D gene. The CDR3 sequence is 14 residues long. Per the germline V gene, CDR1 is WSHSY and CDR2 is SAAADI. V lost 2 bases to trimming and J lost 9 bases, with 11 bases between them. The CDR3 protein is CASSEGVVSSPLHF. Here the CDR3 DNA reads TGCGCCAGCAGTGAGGGAGTGGTGAGTTCACCCCTCCACTTT.

This clone was seen more than once but under ten times. The CDR3 coding sequence is TGTGCCAGTAGTATAGATGGGGTATGGGGTCAGCCCCAGCATTTT. Translated, it gives CASSIDGVWGQPQHF. The genes are TRBV19 and TRBJ1-5; no clear D gene. The V end was cut by 0 bases, the J end by 6 bases, with 12 bases between. Germline CDR1 and CDR2: LNHDA and SQIVND (reference sequence). The CDR3 sequence is 15 residues long.

The V gene is TRBV7-2, the J gene TRBJ2-5; D possibly corresponds to TRBD2 (5 bases). Per the germline V gene, CDR1 is SGHTA and CDR2 is FQGNSA. The CDR3 has 15 amino acids. Trimming removed 5 bases at V and 2 bases at J, with 15 bases between. For the CDR3, the DNA is TGTGCCAGCAGCCTTCGGACTCAACCGCAAGAGACCCAGTACTTC. Encoded protein: CASSLRTQPQETQYF.

This chain links TRBV18 with TRBJ2-3, with D maybe TRBD2 (5 bases). With 4 bases removed from V and 2 bases from J, the gap between germline ends came to 13 bases. This CDR3 has 15 amino acids. Germline CDR1 reads KGHSH; CDR2 reads LQKENI. The CDR3 nucleotides are TGTGCCAGCTCACTTGTAGCGCTGATCACAGATACGCAGTATTTT. Its translation: CASSLVALITDTQYF.

The sample holds a few counts of this clone. The chain couples TRBV7-2 to TRBJ1-6; D is uncertain. The germline gives CDR1 SGHTA, CDR2 FQGNSA. V lost 5 bases to trimming and J lost 10 bases, with 12 bases between them. This CDR3 comprises 13 residues. CDR3 sequence reads: CASSLGGVSPLHF. The CDR3 coding sequence is TGTGCCAGCAGCCTCGGTGGGGTCTCACCCCTCCACTTT.

The rearrangement uses TRBV7-2 and TRBJ2-3, with D possibly TRBD2 on 5 matching bases. Germline-derived CDR1 and CDR2 are SGHTA and FQGNSA. This CDR3 is built from 18 residues. V was clipped by 0 bases and J by 4 bases, with 20 bases between them. The CDR3 reads CASSLARVVTMTPDTQYF. Here the CDR3 DNA reads TGTGCCAGCAGCTTAGCGCGGGTAGTTACGATGACCCCAGATACGCAGTATTTT.

The rearrangement links TRBV5-5 to TRBJ1-5; perhaps TRBD1 as D (5 bases). Germline V CDR1 and CDR2: SGHKS, YYEKEE (reference sequence). V was cut by 1 base and J by 5 bases, with 19 bases left in between. CDR3 size: 17 residues. The CDR3 region is CASSLQLSGTAYQPQHF. CDR3 nucleotide sequence: TGTGCCAGCAGCTTGCAGTTGTCTGGGACCGCTTATCAGCCCCAGCATTTT.

V is TRBV14 and J is TRBJ2-7; D unclear. With 4 bases removed from V and 6 bases from J, the gap between germline ends came to 19 bases. CDR1 and CDR2 (germline): SGHDN, FVKESK. The CDR3 is 15 amino acids. DNA for the CDR3: TGTGCCAGCAGCCCCCGGCAGGCCGTCCCTACCGAGCAGTACTTC. Protein: CASSPRQAVPTEQYF.

J is TRBJ2-7 and V is TRBV30; 8 bases match TRBD2. The length of the CDR3 is 15 residues. Per germline, CDR1 GTSNPN and CDR2 SVGIG (reference sequence). Trimming took 3 bases from V and 0 from J; bases not matched to a gene: 7. CDR3 protein: CAWSLGGGSSYEQYF. The CDR3 nucleotides are TGTGCCTGGAGCCTCGGCGGGGGGAGCTCCTACGAGCAGTACTTC.

This clone was seen a single time. The chain has TRBV7-2 and TRBJ1-1, with 7 bases identical to TRBD1. Trimming at V came to 2 bases and at J to 4 bases, leaving 7 bases not matched to a gene. Germline values: CDR1 SGHTA, CDR2 FQGNSA. The CDR3 totals 15 residues. In nucleotides, the CDR3 is TGTGCCAGCAGCTTACGGTCAGGGGGGGCCACTGAAGCTTTCTTT. Its translation: CASSLRSGGATEAFF.